A single sample is the source of the 32 T cell receptor beta chains below, sequenced in a study of Ad26.COV2.S vaccination and SARS-CoV-2 variants. Only in-frame clones appear in the TCRdb table, and some are missing; sequencing was by immunoSEQ multiplex PCR. The sample carries about 320,000 clones, roughly 90% recorded once. Treatment in this sample: about 20 received Ad26.COV2.S at low or high dose, single or two shots; about 5 received placebo; per-sample allocation not given. At day 63 after the first vaccine or placebo injection, samples were drawn. Sequencing was performed on peripheral blood, taken in a trial of Ad26.COV2.S vaccine versus placebo. These receptors were taken from a person between 18 and 65 years old who received the Ad26.COV2.S COVID-19 vaccine or a placebo.

The V gene is TRBV11-2, the J gene TRBJ1-2; TRBD1 matches at 10 bases. V lost 6 bases to trimming and J lost 8 bases; unmatched junction nucleotides: 12. CDR1 and CDR2 from the germline V gene are SGHAT and FQNNGV. The CDR3 spans 15 residues. CDR3 nucleotide sequence: TGTGCCAGCAGTCCAAGACAGGGGGCCGTAGGAGGCTACACCTTC. It specifies CASSPRQGAVGGYTF.

The V call is TRBV6-6, the J call TRBJ2-1; D is ambiguous. There are 12 residues in the CDR3. Germline V lookup: CDR1 MNHNY, CDR2 SVGAGI (reference sequence). V lost 4 bases and J 6 bases, leaving 7 bases between the germline ends. The CDR3 DNA reads as TGTGCCAGCAGTTGGAGTAGCAATGAGCAGTTCTTC. The encoded protein is CASSWSSNEQFF.

In regard to this clone: Different DNA sequences within this sample yield the same CDR3. The chain uses TRBV18 and TRBJ2-5, with a possible D match to TRBD1 (5 bases). Germline values: CDR1 KGHSH, CDR2 LQKENI. CDR3 size: 13 residues. Between the trimmed V and J ends, which lost 2 bases and 2 bases, there was a span of 6 bases. The CDR3 bases are TGTGCCAGCTCACCAGACAGTCAAGAGACCCAGTACTTC. Translating it yields CASSPDSQETQYF.

The gene calls are TRBV6-6 and TRBJ2-2; D is ambiguous. Germline V lookup: CDR1 MNHNY, CDR2 SVGAGI (reference sequence). CDR3 length: 15 residues. V lost 6 bases, J lost 7 bases, and 18 bases lay in between. The CDR3 here is CASSPPYSPLGELFF. CDR3 bases: TGTGCCAGCAGCCCCCCGTACAGCCCTCTCGGGGAGCTGTTTTTT.

The chain employs TRBV7-9 and TRBJ2-7; TRBD1 agrees at 10 bases. Germline V gene lookup returns CDR1 SEHNR and CDR2 FQNEAQ (reference sequence). V dropped 1 base and J dropped 2; count of bases not matched to a gene: 2. The CDR3 is 15 residues long. The DNA of the CDR3 is TGTGCCAGCAGCTTAGAGGGGACAGGGGCCTACGAGCAGTACTTC. Its translation is CASSLEGTGAYEQYF.

The genes are TRBV7-9 and TRBJ1-1; 7 positions agree with TRBD1. From germline, CDR1 is SEHNR and CDR2 FQNEAQ (reference sequence). Trimming at V came to 3 bases and at J to 7 bases, leaving 2 bases not matched to a gene. CDR3 size: 12 residues. For the CDR3, the DNA is TGTGCCAGCAGCTTCCCAGGGGGTGAAGCTTTCTTT. It is translated as CASSFPGGEAFF. Combining the CDR3 with reference TRBV7-9 and TRBJ1-1 gives the whole variable domain DTGVSQNPRHKITKRGQNVTFRCDPISEHNRLYWYRQTLGQGPEFLTYFQNEAQLEKSRLLSDRFSAERPKGSFSTLEIQRTEQGDSAMYLCASSFPGGEAFFGQGTRLTVV.

The chain combines TRBV7-8 with TRBJ2-1; the D gene is possibly TRBD2 (7 bases). Deletions cut 5 bases from V and 1 base from J, with 12 bases between. The CDR3 runs 15 residues. Per the germline V gene, CDR1 is SGHVS and CDR2 is FQNEAQ. CDR3 sequence reads: CASSRGGGSYNEQFF. CDR3 DNA sequence: TGTGCCAGCAGCCGAGGGGGGGGTTCCTACAATGAGCAGTTCTTC.

The CDR3 spells CASSLRATGLVLGYTF. The CDR3 DNA reads as TGTGCCAGCAGCTTAAGGGCGACAGGGTTAGTTCTTGGCTACACCTTC. The chain recombines TRBV13 with TRBJ1-2, with 7 bases matching TRBD1. CDR1 PRHDT and CDR2 FYEKMQ come from the germline V gene (reference sequence). The CDR3 totals 16 residues. The V and J ends lost 2 bases and 7 bases, in that order; junction bases with no gene match: 13.

J is TRBJ2-3 and V is TRBV7-9, with D possibly being TRBD2 (6 bases). V lost 5 bases and J lost 0, with 21 bases in between. The CDR3 has 18 amino acids. The germline gives CDR1 SEHNR, CDR2 FQNEAQ (reference sequence). This chain's CDR3 is CASSPRAISGSSTDTQYF. In DNA, the CDR3 is TGTGCCAGCAGCCCCCGTGCCATTAGCGGATCTAGCACAGATACGCAGTATTTT.

The rearrangement joins TRBV2 to TRBJ2-1; the D gene could be TRBD1 or TRBD2 (5 bases each). Germline CDR1 is SNHLY and CDR2 is FYNNEI. The CDR3 spans 14 residues. Trimming shortened V by 9 bases and J by 0 bases, and 12 bases separated the two germline ends. The CDR3 loop reads CARGERSSYNEQFF. CDR3 DNA: TGTGCCAGAGGGGAGAGGAGCTCCTACAATGAGCAGTTCTTC.

This clone occurred once. The rearrangement links TRBV19 to TRBJ1-1, with TRBD1 identical over 7 bases. Germline V gene data show CDR1 as LNHDA and CDR2 as SQIVND (reference sequence). The CDR3 contains 14 residues. Trimming at V came to 5 bases and at J to 9 bases, leaving 12 bases not matched to a gene. The CDR3 nucleotides read TGTGCCAGTAGTGCCGGGACAGCCATCGGGAAAGCTTTCTTT. This codes for CASSAGTAIGKAFF.

The V and J genes are TRBV6-2 or TRBV6-3 and TRBJ2-5; 8 bases line up with TRBD2. The length of the CDR3 is 15 residues. J lost 3 bases, V lost 4 bases, and 7 bases had no gene match. Germline CDR1 and CDR2: MNHEY and SVGEGT. CDR3 sequence: CASSSLGLEEETQYF. The DNA for the CDR3 is TGTGCCAGCAGTTCCCTGGGACTAGAGGAAGAGACCCAGTACTTC.

Concerning this clone itself: Distinct nucleotide sequences in the sample also encode this CDR3. This sequence joins TRBV27 and TRBJ2-5; D remains unclear. Trimming took off 0 bases at V and 5 bases at J, with 4 bases between the two ends. Germline loops: CDR1 MNHEY, CDR2 SMNVEV (reference sequence). The CDR3 is 12 amino acids. CDR3 loop: CASSLSGETQYF. CDR3 nucleotides: TGTGCCAGCAGTTTATCAGGGGAGACCCAGTACTTC.

The chain has TRBV19 and TRBJ1-1; possible D gene TRBD1, 5 bases. Germline V gives CDR1 LNHDA, CDR2 SQIVND (reference sequence). The CDR3 spans 19 residues. Between the trimmed V and J ends, which lost 2 bases and 0 bases, there was a span of 22 bases. This chain's CDR3 is CASSIFLRAKDYMNTEAFF. The CDR3 DNA reads TGTGCCAGTAGTATATTTCTCAGGGCAAAGGATTACATGAACACTGAAGCTTTCTTT.

The rearrangement uses TRBV27 and TRBJ2-7, with 10 bases fitting TRBD1. Germline loops: CDR1 MNHEY, CDR2 SMNVEV (reference sequence). This CDR3 has 16 amino acids. J gave up 2 bases and V 5 bases, and 9 bases lay outside the gene matches. The CDR3 is CASSARTGGKTYEQYV. For the CDR3, the DNA is TGTGCCAGCAGTGCGCGGACAGGGGGTAAGACCTACGAGCAGTACGTC.

The CDR3 nucleotides are TGTGCCAGCAGCCCCAGACTAGCGGGCACCGGGGAGCTGTTTTTT. It encodes CASSPRLAGTGELFF. The chain couples TRBV9 to TRBJ2-2; TRBD2 matches at 10 bases. CDR1 is SGDLS, CDR2 YYNGEE, per germline. The V and J ends lost 4 bases and 4 bases, in that order; junction bases with no gene match: 4. This CDR3 is 15 amino acids long.

In this sample, this clone turned up once. The chain carries TRBV6-1 and TRBJ2-1, with D hard to call. CDR1 is MNHNS and CDR2 is SASEGT in the germline V gene. This CDR3 comprises 16 residues. The V end lost 1 base, the J end lost 4 bases, and 14 bases lay between the germline ends. The CDR3 is CASSEGSQPMYNEQFF. Here the CDR3 DNA reads TGTGCCAGCAGTGAAGGGTCCCAGCCGATGTACAATGAGCAGTTCTTC.

The gene calls are TRBV2 and TRBJ1-3; perhaps TRBD1 as D (5 bases). Germline lookup yields CDR1 SNHLY and CDR2 FYNNEI. The CDR3 is 14 residues long. V gave up 7 bases and J gave up 3 bases, with 13 bases separating them. This chain's CDR3 is CASTFGGGGNTIYF. CDR3 in DNA: TGTGCCAGCACCTTCGGGGGAGGTGGAAACACCATATATTTT.

The rearrangement joins TRBV5-1 to TRBJ1-1, with D maybe TRBD1 (5 bases). The CDR3 spans 17 residues. CDR1 and CDR2 from the germline V gene are SGHRS and YFSETQ. Trimming stripped 5 bases from V and 0 bases from J, with 20 bases between. The CDR3 region is CASRGGPLTPLNTEAFF. CDR3 coding DNA: TGCGCCAGCAGGGGGGGACCGCTCACTCCACTGAACACTGAAGCTTTCTTT.

This clone was seen a single time. The V and J genes are TRBV5-4 and TRBJ2-7; D unresolved. The germline gives CDR1 SGHNT, CDR2 YYREEE (reference sequence). The CDR3 is 17 residues long. V was cut by 0 bases and J by 0 bases, with 16 bases left in between. This CDR3 reads CASSLVGGYSLSYEQYF. CDR3 coding DNA: TGTGCCAGCAGCTTGGTCGGTGGTTACAGCCTCTCCTACGAGCAGTACTTC.

This clone was observed a handful of times. The chain couples TRBV4-1 to TRBJ1-5; D is unclear. Between the trimmed V and J ends, which lost 0 bases and 3 bases, there was a span of 9 bases. Germline assignment: CDR1 MGHRA and CDR2 YSYEKL. The CDR3 runs to 15 residues. For the CDR3, the DNA is TGCGCCAGCAGCCAAGATTCAGAGATCAATCAGCCCCAGCATTTT. Its protein is CASSQDSEINQPQHF.

The chain links TRBV4-1 to TRBJ2-7; D assignment may be TRBD1 or TRBD2 (5 bases each). The germline V gene has CDR1 MGHRA and CDR2 YSYEKL. The length of the CDR3 is 15 residues. Trimming took 1 base from V and 2 from J, leaving 12 bases between them. The CDR3 is CASSQVAPGPYEQYV. CDR3 DNA: TGCGCCAGCAGCCAAGTCGCCCCGGGACCCTACGAGCAGTACGTC.

The chain is built from TRBV18 and TRBJ1-1, with TRBD1 as a possible D gene (5 bases). CDR1 is KGHSH, CDR2 LQKENI, per germline. This CDR3 spans 13 amino acids. The germline V and J ends were trimmed by 6 bases and 5 bases, with 13 bases remaining between them. The CDR3 DNA is TGTGCCAGCTCCACGGCGGGGGAGACTGAAGCTTTCTTT. Residues: CASSTAGETEAFF.

The chain has TRBV13 and TRBJ2-7; D is possibly TRBD1 or TRBD2 (6 bases each). The germline V gene encodes CDR1 PRHDT and CDR2 FYEKMQ (reference sequence). The CDR3 spans 15 residues. Trimming removed 1 base from V and 0 bases from J, with 10 bases in between. Written as DNA, the CDR3 is TGTGCCAGCAGCTTAGCGGGGGCAAGCTCCTACGAGCAGTACGTC. Amino acids: CASSLAGASSYEQYV.

The rearrangement joins TRBV14 to TRBJ2-1, with 7 positions matching TRBD2. Germline V gene data show CDR1 as SGHDN and CDR2 as FVKESK. V was clipped by 5 bases and J by 3 bases; unmatched bases: 7. The CDR3 totals 15 residues. The CDR3 nucleotides are TGTGCCAGCAGCGCTACTAGCGTGGTCTACAATGAGCAGTTCTTC. It specifies CASSATSVVYNEQFF.

V usage is TRBV2 and J usage is TRBJ2-7, with 8 bases that match TRBD1. Germline values: CDR1 SNHLY, CDR2 FYNNEI. The length of the CDR3 is 13 residues. The V gene end was trimmed by 6 bases and the J gene end by 5 bases; junction bases not matched to a gene: 6. The CDR3 DNA reads TGTGCCAGCAGGACAGGGGCGCTAAACGAGCAGTACTTC. This sequence encodes CASRTGALNEQYF.

Only one count was recorded for this clone. The chain couples TRBV6-4 to TRBJ2-1; either TRBD1 or TRBD2 may supply D (6 bases each). Germline CDR1 and CDR2: MRHNA and SNTAGT. V was cut by 0 bases and J by 12 bases, with 18 bases left in between. The CDR3 totals 15 residues. The CDR3 bases are TGTGCCAGCAGTGACTCTTATAGGGGGGTAAGGGTGCAGTTCTTC. Its protein is CASSDSYRGVRVQFF.

This chain uses TRBV7-9 with TRBJ2-3; the D is unclear. The germline V gene has CDR1 SEHNR and CDR2 FQNEAQ (reference sequence). Between the trimmed V and J ends, which lost 1 base and 4 bases, there was a span of 15 bases. The CDR3 has 16 residues. This CDR3 is CASSLEDTDWSDTQYF. The CDR3 DNA sequence: TGTGCCAGCAGCTTAGAAGATACAGACTGGTCAGATACGCAGTATTTT.

The chain joins TRBV6-2 or TRBV6-3 to TRBJ1-2; no definite D call. Germline V gene lookup returns CDR1 MNHEY and CDR2 SVGEGT. V lost 4 bases and J 6 bases, leaving 12 bases between the germline ends. The CDR3 runs to 13 residues. In nucleotides, the CDR3 is TGTGCCAGCAGTTGGACCTCCCAAAATGGCTACACCTTC. This translates into CASSWTSQNGYTF.

This CDR3 is CASSYMQGSNQPQHF. The CDR3 DNA sequence: TGTGCCAGCAGTTACATGCAGGGTAGCAATCAGCCCCAGCATTTT. The chain uses TRBV6-5 and TRBJ1-5, with D tentatively TRBD1 (5 bases). Germline CDR1 and CDR2: MNHEY and SVGAGI. Trimming took 2 bases from V and 0 from J, leaving 8 bases between them. CDR3 length equals 15 residues.

The chain combines TRBV5-7 with TRBJ1-1; TRBD1 is a possible D gene (6 bases). TRBV5-7 is noted as an ORF with a role that remains uncertain. CDR3 length equals 17 residues. Trimming left V 3 bases short and J 0 bases short, with 18 bases between. CDR3 DNA: TGTGCCAGCAGCTCAATTAAAACAGGGATATTGAACACTGAAGCTTTCTTT. Amino acids: CASSSIKTGILNTEAFF.

This clone was counted a few times. The rearrangement joins TRBV11-2 to TRBJ1-6; TRBD1 aligns across 9 bases. V trimming: 5 bases; J trimming: 10 bases; junction bases outside the gene matches: 3. CDR1 SGHAT and CDR2 FQNNGV come from the germline V gene. The CDR3 sequence is 13 residues long. Written as DNA, the CDR3 is TGTGCCAGCAGCCCCGGGACAGGGTCACCCCTCCACTTT. Its protein is CASSPGTGSPLHF. The full variable domain, rest sourced from reference TRBV11-2 and TRBJ1-6, is EAGVAQSPRYKIIEKRQSVAFWCNPISGHATLYWYQQILGQGPKLLIQFQNNGVVDDSQLPKDRFSAERLKGVDSTLKIQPAKLEDSAVYLCASSPGTGSPLHFGNGTRLTVT.